This T cell receptor (beta chain) derives from a study of Graves' ophthalmopathy and Graves' hyperthyroidism. Overall study: Peripheral blood collection took place at initial diagnosis, before any treatment.

Turning to this clonotype: No antigen is known for it. Its ends do not fully match the called genes, so a read error is possible.

From germline, CDR1 is GTSNPN and CDR2 SVGIG (reference sequence). The CDR3 has 14 amino acids. Beta-chain TCR CDR3 regions were amplified from RNA transcripts. HTBI primers were used in a first-round RT-PCR, which preceded a second-round multiplex PCR. TCRdb reprocessed the multiplex PCR reads with MiXCR, giving one entry per CDR3 protein. The sample includes hundreds of thousands of distinct CDR3 sequences, around 14% seen only once; the top ten take roughly 9.8%. Findings of the study overall: Its predictions of ophthalmopathy progression gave the model almost 71% sensitivity and roughly 76% specificity.

Those donors who had ophthalmopathy presented with moderate-to-severe activity, a CAS of ≥3, a NOSPECS of ≥4 and a duration under 3 months. The authors diagnosed from clinical symptoms, serum thyroxine, TRAb, thyroid ultrasound and orbital computed tomography. V and J are TRBV30 and TRBJ2-5; a weak D match, TRBD2 (6 bases). The receptor was isolated from a woman in her twenties or thirties with Graves' ophthalmopathy. Sequenced material: blood. CDR3 in DNA: TGTGCCTGGAGTGCACGCGGGGCCAGAGAGACCAAGTACTTC. It yields the protein CAWSARGARETKYF.